The subject of this entry is one TCR beta chain. Its cognate antigen is unknown. Relative to the germline gene, one junction end is altered; a read error may explain this. The iRepertoire nested amplicon-rescue multiplex PCR amplified TCR alpha and beta CDR3s from RNA. For one-step reverse transcription and amplification, about 85-400 ng of tissue mRNA or PBMC total RNA was used. TCRdb used MiXCR to reprocess the multiplex PCR reads, holding one entry per CDR3 protein. Counted here are about 410,000 distinct CDR3 sequences, roughly two fifths occurring once; the ten biggest clones make up 12%. This CDR3 contains 12 residues. The germline V gene has CDR1 MNHNS and CDR2 SASEGT. This record belongs to a study of glioma-infiltrating T cells. Looking at the study overall: Samples included WHO grade II oligodendrogliomas or astrocytomas and initial-diagnosis grade IV glioblastomas. Sequencing aimed for about 4- to 10-fold coverage of some 1.1 million peripheral T cells.

General study findings and limits: Very few CDR3 sequences were shared between tissue and blood.

The source of this sequence is a human donor with low-grade glioma or glioblastoma, undergoing nonglioma brain surgery, or in good health (not recorded which). What was sequenced was glioma tissue, nonneoplastic brain tissue, or PBMCs (not recorded which). This sequence joins TRBV6-1 and TRBJ1-5; D is unresolved. CDR3 in DNA: TGTGCCAGCAGTGGTCACTATCAGCTCCAGCATTTT. Translated, it gives CASSGHYQLQHF.